This TCR beta chain is drawn from a study of STAT5B mutations in CD4+ large granular lymphocyte leukemia. In the study overall: Among healthy controls, a particular HLA allele went with more CDR3 'QG' motifs. General study findings and limits: 8/27 top patient clones versus 2/35 control clones were TRBV06-family.

The survey-level immunoSEQ assay was used. Here immunoSEQ multiplex PCR was the method, and the copy in TCRdb shows in-frame clones only, minus some. The sample lists about 38,000 clones; about 82% were seen once. Comment on this clone: The antigen is undetermined.

The CDR3 has 14 amino acids. Trimming shortened V by 5 bases and J by 4 bases, and 14 bases separated the two germline ends. Germline lookup yields CDR1 MNHEY and CDR2 SMNVEV (reference sequence). Sequenced sample: CD4+ T cells from blood buffy coats. The J gene is TRBJ1-2, the V gene TRBV27; D unclear. This clonotype was sampled from a human donor in good health. The CDR3 DNA follows: TGTGCCAGCAGTCCGGACGGAGAGATCTATGGCTACACCTTC. This translates into CASSPDGEIYGYTF.